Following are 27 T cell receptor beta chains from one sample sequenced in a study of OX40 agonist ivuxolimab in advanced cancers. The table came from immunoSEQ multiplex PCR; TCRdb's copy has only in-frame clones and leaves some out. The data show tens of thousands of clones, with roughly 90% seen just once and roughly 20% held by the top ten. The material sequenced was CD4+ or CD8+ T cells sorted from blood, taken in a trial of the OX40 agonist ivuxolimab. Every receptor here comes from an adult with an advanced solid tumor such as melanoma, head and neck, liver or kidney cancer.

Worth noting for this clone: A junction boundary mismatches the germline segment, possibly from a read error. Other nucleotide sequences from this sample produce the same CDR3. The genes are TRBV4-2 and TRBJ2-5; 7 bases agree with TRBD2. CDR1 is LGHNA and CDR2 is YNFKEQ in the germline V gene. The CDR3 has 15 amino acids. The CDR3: CASSHLRDYQETQYF. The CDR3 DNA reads TGTGCCAGCAGCCACCTCCGGGACTACCAAGAGACTCAGTACTTC.

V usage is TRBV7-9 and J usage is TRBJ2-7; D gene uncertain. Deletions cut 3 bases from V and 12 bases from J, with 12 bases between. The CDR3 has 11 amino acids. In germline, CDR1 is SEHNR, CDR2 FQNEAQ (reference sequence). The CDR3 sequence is CASSLGYNLYF. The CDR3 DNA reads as TGTGCCAGCAGCTTGGGCTATAACCTGTACTTC.

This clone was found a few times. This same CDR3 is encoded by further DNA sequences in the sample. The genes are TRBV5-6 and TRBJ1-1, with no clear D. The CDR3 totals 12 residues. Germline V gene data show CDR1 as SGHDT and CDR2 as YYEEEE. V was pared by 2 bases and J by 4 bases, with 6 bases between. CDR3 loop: CASSLRGTEAFF. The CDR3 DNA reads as TGTGCCAGCAGCTTACGGGGCACTGAAGCTTTCTTT.

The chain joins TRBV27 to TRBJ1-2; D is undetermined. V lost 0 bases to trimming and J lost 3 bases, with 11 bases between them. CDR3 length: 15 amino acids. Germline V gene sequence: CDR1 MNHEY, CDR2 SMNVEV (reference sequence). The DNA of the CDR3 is TGTGCCAGCAGTTTATCCACGGAAGAGGACTATGGCTACACCTTC. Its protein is CASSLSTEEDYGYTF.

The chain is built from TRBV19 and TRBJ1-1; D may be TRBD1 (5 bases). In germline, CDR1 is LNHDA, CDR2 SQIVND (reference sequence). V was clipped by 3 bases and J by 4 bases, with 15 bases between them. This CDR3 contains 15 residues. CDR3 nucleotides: TGTGCCAGTAGTATTATATCGGGGCGTAGCACTGAAGCTTTCTTT. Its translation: CASSIISGRSTEAFF. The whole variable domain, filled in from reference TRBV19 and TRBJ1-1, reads DGGITQSPKYLFRKEGQNVTLSCEQNLNHDAMYWYRQDPGQGLRLIYYSQIVNDFQKGDIAEGYSVSREKKESFPLTVTSAQKNPTAFYLCASSIISGRSTEAFFGQGTRLTVV.

The chain's CDR3 is CASTLPGYEQYF. The CDR3 DNA is TGTGCCAGCACCCTGCCCGGGTACGAGCAGTACTTC. The genes are TRBV2 and TRBJ2-7; no firm D call. The CDR3 covers 12 residues. The germline V gene encodes CDR1 SNHLY and CDR2 FYNNEI. The V end was cut by 7 bases, the J end by 4 bases, with 11 bases between.

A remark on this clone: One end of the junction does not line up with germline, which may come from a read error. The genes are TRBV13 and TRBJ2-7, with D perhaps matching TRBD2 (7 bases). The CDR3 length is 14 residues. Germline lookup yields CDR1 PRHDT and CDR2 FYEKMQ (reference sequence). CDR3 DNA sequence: TGTGCCAGCAGCTTCGGAAAAGGGGGGGGTGAGCAGTGCTTC. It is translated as CASSFGKGGGEQCF.

Written as DNA, the CDR3 is TGTGCCAGCAGCCCTTTGACAGGACTGGTAAACGAGCAGTACTTC. Its translation is CASSPLTGLVNEQYF. The V and J genes are TRBV7-9 and TRBJ2-7, with D maybe TRBD1 (6 bases). The CDR3 loop spans 15 amino acids. The V and J ends lost 5 bases and 5 bases respectively, with 19 bases between them. Germline values: CDR1 SEHNR, CDR2 FQNEAQ (reference sequence).

The CDR3 nucleotides are TGTGCCAGCAGACCCCTGGGACAGCTCTATGGCTACACCTTC. Translated: CASRPLGQLYGYTF. The V and J genes are TRBV6-5 and TRBJ1-2; 7 nucleotides align to TRBD1. Trimming at V came to 6 bases and at J to 4 bases, leaving 8 bases not matched to a gene. The CDR3 has 14 residues. The germline V gene encodes CDR1 MNHEY and CDR2 SVGAGI.

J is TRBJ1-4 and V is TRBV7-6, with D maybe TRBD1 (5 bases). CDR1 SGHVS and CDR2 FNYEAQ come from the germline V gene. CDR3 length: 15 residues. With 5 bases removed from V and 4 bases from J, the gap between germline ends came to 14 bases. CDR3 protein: CASSRSWGNNEKLFF. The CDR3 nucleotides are TGTGCCAGCAGCCGCAGTTGGGGGAATAATGAAAAACTGTTTTTT.

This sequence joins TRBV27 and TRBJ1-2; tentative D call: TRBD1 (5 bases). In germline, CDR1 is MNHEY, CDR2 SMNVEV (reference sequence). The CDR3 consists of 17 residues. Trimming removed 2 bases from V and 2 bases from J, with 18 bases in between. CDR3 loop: CASSLDSATLINYGYTF. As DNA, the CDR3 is TGTGCCAGCAGTTTAGACAGCGCAACCCTTATCAACTATGGCTACACCTTC.

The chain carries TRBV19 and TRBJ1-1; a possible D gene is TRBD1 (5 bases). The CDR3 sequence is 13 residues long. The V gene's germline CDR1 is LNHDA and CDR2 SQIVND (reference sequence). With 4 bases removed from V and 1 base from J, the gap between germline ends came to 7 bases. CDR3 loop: CASSSTGNTEAFF. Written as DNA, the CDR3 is TGTGCCAGTAGTAGTACAGGGAACACTGAAGCTTTCTTT.

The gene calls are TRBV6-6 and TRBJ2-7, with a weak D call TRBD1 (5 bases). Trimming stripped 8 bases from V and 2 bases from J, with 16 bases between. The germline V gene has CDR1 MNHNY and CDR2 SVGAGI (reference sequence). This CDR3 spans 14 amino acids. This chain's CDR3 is CASSPYGHPYEQYF. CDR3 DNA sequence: TGTGCCAGCTCCCCTTACGGACACCCCTACGAGCAGTACTTC.

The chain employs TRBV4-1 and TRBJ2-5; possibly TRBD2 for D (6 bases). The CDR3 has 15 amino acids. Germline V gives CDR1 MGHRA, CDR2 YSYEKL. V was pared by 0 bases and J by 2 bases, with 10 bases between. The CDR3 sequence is CASSQDPGTQETQYF. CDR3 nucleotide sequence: TGCGCCAGCAGCCAAGACCCCGGGACTCAAGAGACCCAGTACTTC.

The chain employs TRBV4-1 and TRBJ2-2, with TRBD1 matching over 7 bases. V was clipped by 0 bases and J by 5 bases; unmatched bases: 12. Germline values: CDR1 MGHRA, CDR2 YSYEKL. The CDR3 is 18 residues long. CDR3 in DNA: TGCGCCAGCAGCCAAGATCATATGACAGGGAGAAAGACCGGGGAGCTGTTTTTT. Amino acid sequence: CASSQDHMTGRKTGELFF.

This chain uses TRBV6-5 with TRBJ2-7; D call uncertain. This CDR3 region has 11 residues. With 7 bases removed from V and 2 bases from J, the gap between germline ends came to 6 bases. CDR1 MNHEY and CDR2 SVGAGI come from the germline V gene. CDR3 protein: CASNRAYEQYF. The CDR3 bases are TGTGCCAGCAACCGCGCCTACGAGCAGTACTTC.

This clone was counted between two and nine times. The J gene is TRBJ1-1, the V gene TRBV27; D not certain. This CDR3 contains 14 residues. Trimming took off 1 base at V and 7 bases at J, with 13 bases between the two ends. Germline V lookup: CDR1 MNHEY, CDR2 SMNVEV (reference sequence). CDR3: CASSLFEDGNEAFF. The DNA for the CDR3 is TGTGCCAGCAGTTTATTCGAGGACGGAAATGAAGCTTTCTTT.

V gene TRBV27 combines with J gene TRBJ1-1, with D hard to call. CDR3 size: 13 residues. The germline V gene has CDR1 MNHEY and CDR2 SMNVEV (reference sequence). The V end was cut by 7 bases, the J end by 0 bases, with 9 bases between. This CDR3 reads CASIAAMNTEAFF. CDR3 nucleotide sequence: TGTGCCAGCATCGCAGCGATGAACACTGAAGCTTTCTTT.

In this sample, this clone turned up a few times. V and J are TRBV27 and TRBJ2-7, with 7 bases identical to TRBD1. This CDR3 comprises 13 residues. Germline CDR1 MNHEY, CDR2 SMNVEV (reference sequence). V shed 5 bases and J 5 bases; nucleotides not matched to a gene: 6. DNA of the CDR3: TGTGCCAGCAGTGTAGACAGGGTACACGAGCAGTACTTC. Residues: CASSVDRVHEQYF.

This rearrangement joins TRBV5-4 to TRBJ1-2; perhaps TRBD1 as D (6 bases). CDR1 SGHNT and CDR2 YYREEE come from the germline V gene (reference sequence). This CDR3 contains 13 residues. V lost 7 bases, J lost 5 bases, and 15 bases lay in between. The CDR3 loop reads CASAGTRDYGYTF. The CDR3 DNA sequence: TGTGCCAGCGCAGGGACAAGAGATTATGGCTACACCTTC.

As DNA, the CDR3 is TGTGCCAGCAGTTTATTCTATCTAGCGGGGGGTTCCGAAGAGACCCAGTACTTC. Protein product: CASSLFYLAGGSEETQYF. The V gene is TRBV27, the J gene TRBJ2-5; 11 nucleotides align to TRBD2. The CDR3 loop spans 18 amino acids. The germline CDR1 and CDR2 sequences are MNHEY and SMNVEV (reference sequence). V dropped 1 base and J dropped 3; count of bases not matched to a gene: 10.

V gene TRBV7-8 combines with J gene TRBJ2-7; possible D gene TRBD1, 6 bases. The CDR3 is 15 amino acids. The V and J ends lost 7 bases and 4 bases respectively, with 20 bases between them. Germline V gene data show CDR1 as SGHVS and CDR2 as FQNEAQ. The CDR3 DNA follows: TGTGCCAGCACCCCCGGGTCAGGACAGATGTACGAGCAGTACTTC. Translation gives CASTPGSGQMYEQYF. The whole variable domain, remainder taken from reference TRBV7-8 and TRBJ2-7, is GAGVSQSPRYKVAKRGQDVALRCDPISGHVSLFWYQQALGQGPEFLTYFQNEAQLDKSGLPSDRFFAERPEGSVSTLKIQRTQQEDSAVYLCASTPGSGQMYEQYFGPGTRLTVT.

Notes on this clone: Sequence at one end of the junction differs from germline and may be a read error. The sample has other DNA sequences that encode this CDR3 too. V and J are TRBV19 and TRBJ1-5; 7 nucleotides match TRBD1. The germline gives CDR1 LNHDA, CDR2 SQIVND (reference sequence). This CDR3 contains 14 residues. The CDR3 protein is CASWGQMSDQPQHF. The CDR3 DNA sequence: TGTGCCAGTTGGGGACAGATGTCCGATCAGCCCCAGCACTTT.

In nucleotides, the CDR3 is TGTGCCCACGGGGCAGGGGGCGGTCAAGAGACCCAGTACTTC. It encodes CAHGAGGGQETQYF. The chain is built from TRBV6-6 and TRBJ2-5; 8 bases map to TRBD1. CDR3 length: 14 amino acids. The J segment lost 2 bases and the V segment lost 11 bases, leaving 10 bases of the junction unmatched. Germline V CDR1 and CDR2: MNHNY, SVGAGI (reference sequence).

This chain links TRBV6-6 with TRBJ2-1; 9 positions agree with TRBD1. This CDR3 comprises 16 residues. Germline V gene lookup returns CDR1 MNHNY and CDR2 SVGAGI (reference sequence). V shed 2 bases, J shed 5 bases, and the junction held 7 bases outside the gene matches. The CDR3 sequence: CASSYPSGQGDNEQFF. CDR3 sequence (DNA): TGTGCCAGCAGTTACCCTTCGGGACAGGGCGACAATGAGCAGTTCTTC.

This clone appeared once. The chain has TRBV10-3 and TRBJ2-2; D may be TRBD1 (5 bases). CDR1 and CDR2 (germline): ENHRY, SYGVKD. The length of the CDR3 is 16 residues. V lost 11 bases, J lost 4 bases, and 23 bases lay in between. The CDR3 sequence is CALSNPTGTGTGELFF. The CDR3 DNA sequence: TGTGCCCTATCAAACCCTACAGGTACGGGCACCGGGGAGCTGTTTTTT.

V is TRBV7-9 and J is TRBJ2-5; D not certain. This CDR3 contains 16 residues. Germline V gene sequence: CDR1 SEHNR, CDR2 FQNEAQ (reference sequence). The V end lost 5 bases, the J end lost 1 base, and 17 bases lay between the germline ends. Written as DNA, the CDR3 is TGTGCCAGCAGCCCTCCCCAGGAATTTCCCCAAGAGACCCAGTACTTC. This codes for CASSPPQEFPQETQYF.